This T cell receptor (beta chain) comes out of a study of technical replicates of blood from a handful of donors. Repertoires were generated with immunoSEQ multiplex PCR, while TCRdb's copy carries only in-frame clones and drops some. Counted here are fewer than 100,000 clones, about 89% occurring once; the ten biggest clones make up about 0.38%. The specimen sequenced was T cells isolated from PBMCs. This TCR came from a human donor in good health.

The CDR3 protein is CASSEGAGGRDTQYF. The CDR3 coding sequence is TGTGCCAGCAGTGAAGGAGCGGGAGGAAGAGATACGCAGTATTTT. The rearrangement uses TRBV2 and TRBJ2-3, with 9 nucleotides matching TRBD2. The CDR3 extends over 15 amino acids. J was trimmed by 5 bases and V by 1 base; bases with no gene match: 4. From germline, CDR1 is SNHLY and CDR2 FYNNEI.